The 3 T cell receptor beta chains below were found in one sample sequenced in a study of T cell responses to AZD1222 COVID-19 vaccine. Sequencing was performed with immunoSEQ multiplex PCR; in TCRdb, only in-frame clones are kept and a portion is missing. The sample has 150,000 to 200,000 clones, 90% to 95% seen once. This sample comprised peripheral blood, obtained on day 0 of AZD1222 vaccination. All receptors come from an adult in good health.

The chain has TRBV5-4 and TRBJ2-7, with 8 positions matching TRBD1. This CDR3 spans 15 amino acids. Per germline, CDR1 SGHNT and CDR2 YYREEE (reference sequence). V lost 0 bases to trimming and J lost 4 bases; unmatched junction nucleotides: 6. The CDR3 DNA reads as TGTGCCAGCAGCTTGGGGACAGGGCAAGCATACGAGCAGTACTTC. Its translation is CASSLGTGQAYEQYF.

The chain carries TRBV6-1 and TRBJ1-1, with 7 bases aligning to TRBD1. Per the germline V gene, CDR1 is MNHNS and CDR2 is SASEGT. The trim removed 2 bases at V and 4 bases at J, leaving 1 base unmatched. The CDR3 spans 13 residues. CDR3 residues: CASSERTGTEAFF. The CDR3 nucleotides are TGTGCCAGCAGTGAACGGACAGGCACTGAAGCTTTCTTT.

In regard to this clone: This sample also contains other DNA sequences that code for the same CDR3. V is TRBV18 and J is TRBJ1-5; D is possibly TRBD1 (6 bases). The CDR3 extends over 14 amino acids. The germline CDR1 and CDR2 sequences are KGHSH and LQKENI. Trimming cost V 3 bases and J 1 base, with 7 bases left between them. The CDR3 DNA reads TGTGCCAGCTCACCTGGACAGAGCAATCAGCCCCAGCATTTT. It is translated as CASSPGQSNQPQHF.